The clone carrying this T cell receptor (beta chain) was seen only a few times. Its antigen is unidentified. Sequencing used cDNA as its template, made by extracting RNA and reverse transcribing it. Using immunoSEQ multiplex PCR, the repertoire was profiled, and TCRdb retains in-frame clones only, with some absent. This sample has about 200,000 clones, with 50% to 60% found just once. This specimen comes from a study of CD8+ T cells in alopecia areata. Study-wide results and caveats: Both scalp clonality and the expanded CD8+ clones among the top 100 showed a significant decrease with tofacitinib.

As to treatment: oral pan-JAK inhibitor, 5-10 mg twice daily. Specimens obtained from alopecia areata patients comprised lesional scalp punch biopsies and peripheral blood. The material was CD4+ T cells sorted from blood, obtained at week 4, from a patient treated with tofacitinib. This clonotype was obtained from a human donor with alopecia areata.

CDR3 nucleotides: TGTGCCAGCAGCCAGGGGGATGACACCAGCTACACCTTC. Protein: CASSQGDDTSYTF. The rearrangement links TRBV4-2 to TRBJ1-2, with a tentative D call TRBD1 (5 bases). This CDR3 has 13 amino acids. Germline CDR1 and CDR2: LGHNA and YNFKEQ. The germline V and J ends were trimmed by 3 bases and 9 bases, with 14 bases remaining between them.